The 32 T cell receptor beta chains reported below all come from one sample, sequenced in a study of shared clonotypes between healthy human individuals. Here immunoSEQ multiplex PCR was the method, and the copy in TCRdb shows in-frame clones only, minus some. Here the sample spans more than 2 million clones, around 93% being singletons. CD45RO-negative, CCR7-selected cells formed the naive CD8 fraction, which excluded terminally differentiated effector memory CD45RA+ cells. Sequenced sample: naive CD8+ T cells from PBMCs. The receptors here all came from a man between 18 and 29 years old in good health. Some clones in this sample may be carry-over from other donors' samples.

In regard to this clone: At the DNA level, this CDR3 is encoded by other sequences in the same sample as well. The genes are TRBV5-4 and TRBJ1-2, with a tentative D call TRBD1 (5 bases). The CDR3 is 13 amino acids. V dropped 6 bases and J dropped 8 bases, with 17 bases sitting between them. Germline lookup yields CDR1 SGHNT and CDR2 YYREEE (reference sequence). The CDR3 protein is CASIPPGGYGYTF. CDR3 DNA: TGTGCCAGCATCCCCCCTGGGGGGTACGGCTACACCTTC.

In DNA, the CDR3 is TGTGCCAGCAGCTTAGAGGGACTGGGACTTAATGAGCAGTTCTTC. Amino acid sequence: CASSLEGLGLNEQFF. The chain combines TRBV7-2 with TRBJ2-1; tentatively, D is TRBD2 (6 bases). Germline loops: CDR1 SGHTA, CDR2 FQGNSA. V was trimmed by 1 base and J by 7 bases, leaving 14 bases between them. The CDR3 contains 15 residues.

The V gene is TRBV7-9, the J gene TRBJ2-7; 10 bases are a match to TRBD2. The CDR3 has 16 residues. V was clipped by 5 bases and J by 2 bases; unmatched bases: 9. Germline assignment: CDR1 SEHNR and CDR2 FQNEAQ (reference sequence). The CDR3 DNA reads as TGTGCCAGCAGCACCCCCTTAGCGGGAGGTACCTACGAGCAGTACTTC. It specifies CASSTPLAGGTYEQYF.

The chain links TRBV19 to TRBJ1-1, with D perhaps TRBD1 (5 bases). Trimming stripped 10 bases from V and 3 bases from J, with 15 bases between. Germline CDR1 reads LNHDA; CDR2 reads SQIVND (reference sequence). The CDR3 spans 13 residues. CDR3 region: CATRVPGDTEAFF. The DNA for the CDR3 is TGTGCCACCCGGGTCCCGGGGGACACTGAAGCTTTCTTT.

The chain couples TRBV19 to TRBJ2-4, with D maybe TRBD1 (6 bases). Germline V gene data show CDR1 as LNHDA and CDR2 as SQIVND (reference sequence). The CDR3 is made up of 11 amino acids. The V end lost 5 bases, the J end lost 15 bases, and 14 bases lay between the germline ends. The CDR3 DNA follows: TGTGCCAGTAGTTCTGGTCGGGACATGTACTTC. Its translation is CASSSGRDMYF.

The gene calls are TRBV6-5 and TRBJ1-2; possibly TRBD1 for D (5 bases). This CDR3 is built from 14 residues. Germline CDR1 MNHEY, CDR2 SVGAGI. V was shortened by 4 bases and J by 3 bases, with 12 bases between the two germline ends. Written as DNA, the CDR3 is TGTGCCAGCAGTTTACAGGACGGCGACTATGGCTACACCTTC. Translated, it gives CASSLQDGDYGYTF.

CDR3 sequence reads: CASSSNQVIQPQHF. Here the CDR3 DNA reads TGTGCCAGCAGTTCAAACCAAGTGATTCAGCCCCAGCATTTT. J is TRBJ1-5 and V is TRBV6-5; unclear D gene. Germline V gene sequence: CDR1 MNHEY, CDR2 SVGAGI. V lost 4 bases and J 6 bases, leaving 13 bases between the germline ends. There are 14 residues in the CDR3.

The chain uses TRBV15 and TRBJ2-7, with D possibly matching TRBD2 (6 bases). Germline lookup yields CDR1 LNHNV and CDR2 YYDKDF (reference sequence). The CDR3 length is 15 residues. V was pared by 1 base and J by 0 bases, with 10 bases between. The DNA for the CDR3 is TGTGCCACCAGCAGAGTCGGGGGAGTCTCCTACGAGCAGTACTTC. It translates to CATSRVGGVSYEQYF. The entire variable domain, with the rest obtained from reference TRBV15 and TRBJ2-7, is as follows: DAMVIQNPRYQVTQFGKPVTLSCSQTLNHNVMYWYQQKSSQAPKLLFHYYDKDFNNEADTPDNFQSRRPNTSFCFLDIRSPGLGDTAMYLCATSRVGGVSYEQYFGPGTRLTVT.

This chain joins TRBV19 and TRBJ2-7; 9 positions match TRBD1. The ends lost 5 bases at V and 2 bases at J; junction bases unmatched: 7. The CDR3 extends over 15 amino acids. CDR1 LNHDA and CDR2 SQIVND come from the germline V gene (reference sequence). The CDR3 DNA sequence: TGTGCCAGTAGTGACCGGAGGACAGGGGCCTACGAGCAGTACTTC. As protein: CASSDRRTGAYEQYF.

V and J are TRBV4-1 and TRBJ2-3; D may match TRBD1 or TRBD2 (5 bases each). The CDR3 length is 17 residues. Germline-derived CDR1 and CDR2 are MGHRA and YSYEKL. V lost 0 bases to trimming and J lost 3 bases, with 16 bases between them. The DNA for the CDR3 is TGCGCCAGCAGCCAAGAGGGACGAGGGGTCTGGACAGATACGCAGTATTTT. Amino acid sequence: CASSQEGRGVWTDTQYF.

V is TRBV6-6 and J is TRBJ2-1; 15 positions match TRBD2. The CDR3 is 15 amino acids. CDR1 is MNHNY and CDR2 is SVGAGI in the germline V gene (reference sequence). V trimming: 6 bases; J trimming: 8 bases; junction bases outside the gene matches: 5. CDR3 residues: CASRKGLAGGHEQFF. CDR3 in DNA: TGTGCCAGCAGAAAGGGACTAGCGGGAGGACATGAGCAGTTCTTC.

The CDR3 sequence: CASRLETGFSYEQYF. In nucleotides, the CDR3 is TGTGCCAGCAGACTCGAGACAGGGTTCTCCTACGAGCAGTACTTC. The rearrangement joins TRBV28 to TRBJ2-7, with 7 positions matching TRBD1. The CDR3 consists of 15 residues. Germline lookup yields CDR1 MDHEN and CDR2 SYDVKM. The V and J ends lost 6 bases and 0 bases, in that order; junction bases with no gene match: 8.

This clone was detected only once. The chain uses TRBV2 and TRBJ1-3; 11 bases are shared with TRBD1. V lost 6 bases and J lost 0; bases outside the gene matches: 1. The CDR3 sequence is 15 residues long. Germline V lookup: CDR1 SNHLY, CDR2 FYNNEI. The CDR3, as DNA: TGTGCCAGCAGCGGGACAGGGGGCTCTGGAAACACCATATATTTT. This codes for CASSGTGGSGNTIYF.

V usage is TRBV7-9 and J usage is TRBJ1-1, with TRBD1 as a possible D gene (6 bases). Germline CDR1 and CDR2: SEHNR and FQNEAQ (reference sequence). Trimming shortened V by 7 bases and J by 4 bases, and 13 bases separated the two germline ends. The CDR3 runs to 13 residues. CDR3 DNA: TGTGCCAGCACGGAGGGGGGAAGCACTGAAGCTTTCTTT. It encodes CASTEGGSTEAFF.

The chain carries TRBV10-3 and TRBJ2-7; a weak D match, TRBD2 (7 bases). The CDR3 is 13 amino acids. Trimming shortened V by 10 bases and J by 3 bases, and 16 bases separated the two germline ends. Germline-derived CDR1 and CDR2 are ENHRY and SYGVKD. The CDR3, as DNA: TGTGCCAGCGGGGAGGGGGGCCGCTACGAGCAGTACTTC. It translates to CASGEGGRYEQYF.

This chain links TRBV30 with TRBJ1-1; D is undetermined. CDR3 size: 13 residues. Trimming left V 5 bases short and J 6 bases short, with 16 bases between. Germline V gene sequence: CDR1 GTSNPN, CDR2 SVGIG (reference sequence). CDR3 DNA: TGTGCCTGGGAGTACAGAGGTGGGTCTGAAGCTTTCTTT. This codes for CAWEYRGGSEAFF.

This chain joins TRBV28 and TRBJ2-1; 8 bases are shared with TRBD2. The CDR3 has 16 amino acids. Germline CDR1 MDHEN, CDR2 SYDVKM. V shed 5 bases and J 6 bases; nucleotides not matched to a gene: 12. The chain's CDR3 is CASSPRTSFISNEQFF. In DNA, the CDR3 is TGTGCCAGCAGTCCCCGGACTAGCTTTATTTCCAATGAGCAGTTCTTC. Full variable domain (remainder filled in from reference TRBV28 and TRBJ2-1): DVKVTQSSRYLVKRTGEKVFLECVQDMDHENMFWYRQDPGLGLRLIYFSYDVKMKEKGDIPEGYSVSREKKERFSLILESASTNQTSMYLCASSPRTSFISNEQFFGPGTRLTVL.

The table lists this clone with a few counts. This chain uses TRBV19 with TRBJ1-5; 8 bases line up with TRBD1. The V gene end was trimmed by 6 bases and the J gene end by 7 bases; junction bases not matched to a gene: 5. Looked up from germline, CDR1 is LNHDA and CDR2 is SQIVND (reference sequence). The CDR3 consists of 13 residues. CDR3 in DNA: TGTGCCAGTAGAGGACAGGGAGTCCAGCCCCAGCATTTT. Translating it yields CASRGQGVQPQHF.

V and J are TRBV19 and TRBJ2-7; D perhaps matches TRBD2 (5 bases). Germline V gene data show CDR1 as LNHDA and CDR2 as SQIVND (reference sequence). Trimming took 3 bases from V and 0 from J, leaving 24 bases between them. CDR3 length equals 19 residues. The CDR3 nucleotides read TGTGCCAGTAGTATGAAAGCTAGCCCTTACTTTTACAGCTCCTACGAGCAGTACTTC. Encoded protein: CASSMKASPYFYSSYEQYF.

The genes are TRBV7-2 and TRBJ2-7, with D possibly called TRBD1 or TRBD2 (6 bases each). The germline V gene encodes CDR1 SGHTA and CDR2 FQGNSA. CDR3 length equals 14 residues. V was clipped by 5 bases and J by 6 bases, with 17 bases between them. The CDR3 coding sequence is TGTGCCAGCAGCGTTTACAGGGAGGAGGGCGAGCAGTACTTC. Encoded protein: CASSVYREEGEQYF.

The chain carries TRBV27 and TRBJ2-7; 9 bases match TRBD1. V gave up 2 bases and J gave up 8 bases; unmatched junction bases: 10. Germline V lookup: CDR1 MNHEY, CDR2 SMNVEV (reference sequence). The CDR3 length is 15 residues. CDR3 in amino acids: CASSLPTTGGIKQYF. The DNA for the CDR3 is TGTGCCAGCAGTTTACCAACGACAGGGGGAATCAAGCAGTACTTC.

J is TRBJ2-5 and V is TRBV7-6; D perhaps matches TRBD1 (5 bases). The germline V and J ends were trimmed by 1 base and 4 bases, with 13 bases remaining between them. Germline assignment: CDR1 SGHVS and CDR2 FNYEAQ. CDR3 length: 15 residues. CDR3 region: CASSLVFIRGETQYF. The CDR3 nucleotides are TGTGCCAGCAGCTTAGTTTTTATTAGGGGAGAGACCCAGTACTTC. Based on the CDR3 plus reference TRBV7-6 and TRBJ2-5, the full variable domain is GAGVSQSPRYKVTKRGQDVALRCDPISGHVSLYWYRQALGQGPEFLTYFNYEAQQDKSGLPNDRFSAERPEGSISTLTIQRTEQRDSAMYRCASSLVFIRGETQYFGPGTRLLVL.

V gene TRBV7-8 combines with J gene TRBJ2-2, with D possibly being TRBD1 (5 bases). CDR1 is SGHVS, CDR2 FQNEAQ, per germline. The CDR3 covers 18 residues. With 2 bases removed from V and 6 bases from J, the gap between germline ends came to 22 bases. This chain's CDR3 is CASSLHFNRPTEAGELFF. The CDR3 DNA reads as TGTGCCAGCAGCTTACATTTCAACAGGCCCACCGAGGCCGGGGAGCTGTTTTTT.

V and J are TRBV6-5 and TRBJ1-2; D remains ambiguous. The length of the CDR3 is 13 residues. The ends were cut back, 0 bases at V and 5 bases at J, with 7 bases in the middle. The germline V gene has CDR1 MNHEY and CDR2 SVGAGI. The DNA of the CDR3 is TGTGCCAGCAGTTACTCGATAGGTTATGGCTACACCTTC. It specifies CASSYSIGYGYTF.

The chain joins TRBV7-6 to TRBJ2-7; no firm D call. This CDR3 spans 14 amino acids. Trimming cost V 1 base and J 3 bases, with 10 bases left between them. The V gene's germline CDR1 is SGHVS and CDR2 FNYEAQ. The DNA for the CDR3 is TGTGCCAGCAGCTTAGTACAGACTGACTACGAGCAGTACTTC. Protein product: CASSLVQTDYEQYF. Together with reference TRBV7-6 and TRBJ2-7, the CDR3 gives the full variable domain: GAGVSQSPRYKVTKRGQDVALRCDPISGHVSLYWYRQALGQGPEFLTYFNYEAQQDKSGLPNDRFSAERPEGSISTLTIQRTEQRDSAMYRCASSLVQTDYEQYFGPGTRLTVT.

The chain combines TRBV7-9 with TRBJ2-1, with 11 bases aligning to TRBD2. The CDR3 is 14 amino acids. Germline V lookup: CDR1 SEHNR, CDR2 FQNEAQ (reference sequence). Losses at the gene ends were 5 bases for V and 6 bases for J; bases not matched to a gene: 3. The CDR3 sequence: CASSASGRLNEQFF. CDR3 bases: TGTGCCAGCAGCGCTAGCGGGAGGCTCAATGAGCAGTTCTTC.

The V call is TRBV9, the J call TRBJ2-2, with 9 bases fitting TRBD2. The V and J ends lost 0 bases and 6 bases, in that order; junction bases with no gene match: 3. This CDR3 has 15 residues. Germline V lookup: CDR1 SGDLS, CDR2 YYNGEE. CDR3 coding DNA: TGTGCCAGCAGCGTAGGGGCTAGCGGGGCCGGGGAGCTGTTTTTT. Encoded protein: CASSVGASGAGELFF. Variable domain in full (rest from reference TRBV9 and TRBJ2-2): DSGVTQTPKHLITATGQRVTLRCSPRSGDLSVYWYQQSLDQGLQFLIQYYNGEERAKGNILERFSAQQFPDLHSELNLSSLELGDSALYFCASSVGASGAGELFFGEGSRLTVL.

The CDR3 DNA sequence: TGTGCCACCCGACGGGAGGGCCTTTACGAGCAGTACTTC. Its protein product is CATRREGLYEQYF. The chain has TRBV28 and TRBJ2-7; 8 bases line up with TRBD2. Germline CDR1 reads MDHEN; CDR2 reads SYDVKM. The CDR3 is 13 amino acids. The V gene end was trimmed by 10 bases and the J gene end by 4 bases; junction bases not matched to a gene: 9.

The V and J genes are TRBV9 and TRBJ2-3; no reliable D call. V shed 0 bases and J shed 2 bases, with 16 bases lying between them. CDR3 length equals 17 residues. CDR1 SGDLS and CDR2 YYNGEE come from the germline V gene. The CDR3 DNA reads TGTGCCAGCAGCGTAGCCGCAGTGAGGATAGACACAGATACGCAGTATTTT. It yields the protein CASSVAAVRIDTDTQYF.

This clone was detected once. This rearrangement joins TRBV7-7 to TRBJ2-1, with 8 bases aligning to TRBD1. V shed 4 bases, J shed 7 bases, and the junction held 3 bases outside the gene matches. CDR1 is SSHAT, CDR2 FNYEAQ, per germline (reference sequence). The CDR3 is 13 amino acids. The CDR3 spells CASSSDRGNEQFF. The CDR3 DNA reads as TGTGCCAGCAGCTCAGACAGGGGTAATGAGCAGTTCTTC.

This clone was seen just once. The V and J genes are TRBV5-1 and TRBJ2-7; 12 bases agree with TRBD2. The CDR3 spans 19 residues. The germline V gene has CDR1 SGHRS and CDR2 YFSETQ. The junction had 18 bases not matched to a gene; V was cut back by 4 bases and J by 4 bases. CDR3 amino acids: CASSQMGLAGGNPRYEQYF. The CDR3, as DNA: TGCGCCAGCAGCCAAATGGGCCTAGCGGGAGGGAACCCGAGGTACGAGCAGTACTTC. Variable domain in full (rest from reference TRBV5-1 and TRBJ2-7): KAGVTQTPRYLIKTRGQQVTLSCSPISGHRSVSWYQQTPGQGLQFLFEYFSETQRNKGNFPGRFSGRQFSNSRSEMNVSTLELGDSALYLCASSQMGLAGGNPRYEQYFGPGTRLTVT.

J is TRBJ1-4 and V is TRBV7-8, with 8 bases matching TRBD1. The CDR3 totals 14 residues. The V gene end was trimmed by 1 base and the J gene end by 6 bases; junction bases not matched to a gene: 1. Germline CDR1 SGHVS, CDR2 FQNEAQ. CDR3 protein: CASSLGQGYEKLFF. CDR3 bases: TGTGCCAGCAGCTTAGGACAGGGGTATGAAAAACTGTTTTTT.